This TCR beta chain was documented in a study of blood T cell repertoires in COVID-19. Across the whole study: COVID-19 samples, acute and convalescent, were from the United States, Italy and Spain. Nucleic acid was either cDNA or gDNA, and it came from T cells, B-cell-depleted T cells, or PBMCs.

Study processing details: Scientists estimated how many nucleated cells there were by amplifying reference gene primers. Generated by immunoSEQ multiplex PCR, the TCRdb table keeps only in-frame clones and is missing some. V, J and clone size are those of that table, while D and trimming were read from the DNA. Counted here are 65,000 to 85,000 clones, roughly 80% occurring once; the ten biggest clones make up 15% to 20%. The ends lost 6 bases at V and 5 bases at J; junction bases unmatched: 1. Germline lookup yields CDR1 SNHLY and CDR2 FYNNEI. The CDR3 has 13 amino acids. Sequencing input: peripheral blood. This TCR came from a woman aged 55-69 years with acute or convalescent COVID-19. The chain is built from TRBV2 and TRBJ1-5; 10 positions match TRBD1. The CDR3 spells CASSGQGDQPQHF. DNA for the CDR3: TGTGCCAGCAGCGGACAGGGGGATCAGCCCCAGCATTTT.